The 21 T cell receptor beta chains in this list originate from one sample, sequenced in a study of blood T cell repertoires in COVID-19. The protocol was immunoSEQ multiplex PCR, while the TCRdb copy is restricted to in-frame clones and leaves out a portion. The sample records roughly 310,000 clones, 85% to 90% being singletons. The specimen sequenced was peripheral blood. The receptors stem from a woman aged 50 to 60 with active or convalescent COVID-19.

The chain combines TRBV7-8 with TRBJ1-2; D not certain. V was pared by 5 bases and J by 3 bases, with 10 bases between. Germline V lookup: CDR1 SGHVS, CDR2 FQNEAQ. The CDR3 spans 13 residues. The CDR3 loop is CASSDRTDYGYTF. CDR3 nucleotide sequence: TGTGCCAGCAGCGATCGGACTGACTATGGCTACACCTTC.

The V gene is TRBV6-5, the J gene TRBJ1-1; TRBD1 might be the D (6 bases). Germline V gene lookup returns CDR1 MNHEY and CDR2 SVGAGI. The CDR3 length is 12 residues. Trimming took off 11 bases at V and 1 base at J, with 11 bases between the two ends. The DNA of the CDR3 is TGTGCCGGAGGCAGGGGGAACACTGAAGCTTTCTTT. This encodes CAGGRGNTEAFF.

This chain links TRBV19 with TRBJ1-1, with D perhaps matching TRBD1 (6 bases). Trimming pared 2 bases from V and 4 bases from J, leaving 11 bases between. This CDR3 comprises 14 residues. The germline V gene encodes CDR1 LNHDA and CDR2 SQIVND (reference sequence). The CDR3 loop is CASSIQRGGTEAFF. CDR3 sequence (DNA): TGTGCCAGTAGTATACAAAGAGGGGGCACTGAAGCTTTCTTT. The complete variable domain, with remaining parts taken from reference TRBV19 and TRBJ1-1, reads DGGITQSPKYLFRKEGQNVTLSCEQNLNHDAMYWYRQDPGQGLRLIYYSQIVNDFQKGDIAEGYSVSREKKESFPLTVTSAQKNPTAFYLCASSIQRGGTEAFFGQGTRLTVV.

The chain employs TRBV7-9 and TRBJ2-7, with TRBD1 matching over 7 bases. The germline gives CDR1 SEHNR, CDR2 FQNEAQ (reference sequence). V was pared by 4 bases and J by 1 base, with 7 bases of the junction left unmatched. The CDR3 sequence is 15 residues long. The CDR3 DNA reads as TGTGCCAGCAGCTCCAGGACAGGTTATTCCTACGAGCAGTACTTC. It encodes CASSSRTGYSYEQYF.

The J gene is TRBJ1-4, the V gene TRBV30; 9 bases match TRBD1. CDR1 GTSNPN and CDR2 SVGIG come from the germline V gene (reference sequence). The CDR3 contains 15 residues. The J segment lost 7 bases and the V segment lost 0 bases, leaving 6 bases of the junction unmatched. The CDR3: CAWSVTDRGFEKLFF. The DNA of the CDR3 is TGTGCCTGGAGTGTAACCGACAGGGGGTTTGAAAAACTGTTTTTT.

The V and J genes are TRBV7-2 and TRBJ2-2; a weak D match, TRBD1 (5 bases). The CDR3 is 16 residues long. With 5 bases removed from V and 6 bases from J, the gap between germline ends came to 19 bases. Germline loops: CDR1 SGHTA, CDR2 FQGNSA. Here the CDR3 DNA reads TGTGCCAGCAGCCCCCTCAGGGTGTTACTCGCCGGGGAGCTGTTTTTT. Its translation: CASSPLRVLLAGELFF.

The chain uses TRBV28 and TRBJ2-1; 9 bases map to TRBD2. With 4 bases clipped from V and 5 bases from J, the junction kept 9 bases outside the gene matches. This CDR3 is 16 amino acids long. Germline values: CDR1 MDHEN, CDR2 SYDVKM. The CDR3 region is CASSSSGTSIHNEQFF. CDR3 nucleotides: TGTGCCAGCAGTTCATCCGGGACTAGCATCCACAATGAGCAGTTCTTC.

The rearrangement uses TRBV6-5 and TRBJ1-6, with TRBD1 identical over 8 bases. From germline, CDR1 is MNHEY and CDR2 SVGAGI. This CDR3 is built from 16 residues. J gave up 5 bases and V 4 bases, and 7 bases lay outside the gene matches. CDR3 DNA sequence: TGTGCCAGCAGTTGGGGGTCGACAGGGGATAATTCACCCCTCCACTTT. Encoded protein: CASSWGSTGDNSPLHF.

CDR3: CASSLGSTYEQYF. CDR3 bases: TGTGCCAGCAGCTTGGGCAGTACCTACGAGCAGTACTTC. The V gene is TRBV11-3, the J gene TRBJ2-7; D is uncertain. The CDR3 consists of 13 residues. The V gene lost 3 bases and the J gene lost 2 bases, with 8 bases spanning the gap. Per germline, CDR1 SGHNT and CDR2 YENEEA.

In this sample, this clone turned up once. The chain combines TRBV7-8 with TRBJ2-5, with TRBD2 identical over 9 bases. V shed 1 base, J shed 3 bases, and the junction held 6 bases outside the gene matches. In germline, CDR1 is SGHVS, CDR2 FQNEAQ. This CDR3 has 16 residues. DNA for the CDR3: TGTGCCAGCAGCTTAGGTTTCGTAGCGGGGGAAGAGACCCAGTACTTC. Protein product: CASSLGFVAGEETQYF.

The J gene is TRBJ1-2, the V gene TRBV7-9; no definite D call. Trimming left V 3 bases short and J 8 bases short, with 10 bases between. The CDR3 runs 12 residues. From germline, CDR1 is SEHNR and CDR2 FQNEAQ (reference sequence). The CDR3 loop is CASSFGDGGYTF. CDR3 nucleotides: TGTGCCAGCAGCTTCGGGGATGGGGGCTACACCTTC.

The chain has TRBV10-3 and TRBJ1-1; 7 bases are a match to TRBD1. The CDR3 spans 13 residues. Trimming cost V 6 bases and J 2 bases; bases outside gene matches: 3. Germline CDR1 ENHRY, CDR2 SYGVKD. CDR3 sequence reads: CAIRQGENTEAFF. In DNA, the CDR3 is TGTGCCATCAGGCAGGGGGAAAACACTGAAGCTTTCTTT.

This chain joins TRBV4-3 and TRBJ2-7, with 7 nucleotides matching TRBD2. The CDR3 spans 15 residues. Germline-derived CDR1 and CDR2 are LGHNA and YSLEER. V was pared by 0 bases and J by 4 bases, with 6 bases of the junction left unmatched. DNA of the CDR3: TGCGCCAGCAGCCAAGATCGGGGAGGGATATACGAGCAGTACTTC. This sequence encodes CASSQDRGGIYEQYF.

This clone was picked up one time. The genes are TRBV18 and TRBJ1-1; D is unclear. Trimming cost V 8 bases and J 1 base, with 11 bases left between them. Germline values: CDR1 KGHSH, CDR2 LQKENI. The CDR3 extends over 13 amino acids. CDR3 coding DNA: TGTGCCAGCGAGAAGATTCGGAACACTGAAGCTTTCTTT. It codes for CASEKIRNTEAFF.

This chain uses TRBV12-3 or TRBV12-4 with TRBJ1-5; D ambiguous. V lost 5 bases, J lost 3 bases, and 8 bases lay in between. The CDR3 covers 13 residues. This chain's CDR3 is CASSRTYNQPQHF. The CDR3 region has the DNA TGTGCCAGCAGTCGGACTTACAATCAGCCCCAGCATTTT.

The V call is TRBV27, the J call TRBJ2-7; 9 bases are shared with TRBD2. The germline V gene encodes CDR1 MNHEY and CDR2 SMNVEV (reference sequence). The CDR3 is 17 residues long. V lost 6 bases to trimming and J lost 0 bases; unmatched junction nucleotides: 12. The CDR3 spells CASRRLAAERHSYEQYF. As DNA, the CDR3 is TGTGCCAGCAGGAGACTAGCGGCTGAGAGGCACTCCTACGAGCAGTACTTC.

The chain uses TRBV7-3 and TRBJ2-1; 9 bases are shared with TRBD2. CDR1 is SGHTA and CDR2 is FQGTGA in the germline V gene. The J segment lost 8 bases and the V segment lost 2 bases, leaving 7 bases of the junction unmatched. The CDR3 spans 15 residues. The CDR3 reads CASSLPGLAGHEQFF. The CDR3, as DNA: TGTGCCAGCAGCTTACCGGGACTAGCAGGGCATGAGCAGTTCTTC.

This chain links TRBV6-2 or TRBV6-3 with TRBJ1-6, with a tentative D call TRBD1 (6 bases). Germline V lookup: CDR1 MNHEY, CDR2 SVGEGT. Between the trimmed V and J ends, which lost 2 bases and 16 bases, there was a span of 12 bases. The CDR3 is 12 residues long. The DNA for the CDR3 is TGTGCCAGCAGTTACGGTGGCAGGGGACTCCACTTT. It specifies CASSYGGRGLHF.

The rearrangement uses TRBV19 and TRBJ1-6; D may be TRBD1 (6 bases). Germline V gene data show CDR1 as LNHDA and CDR2 as SQIVND (reference sequence). V lost 4 bases, J lost 0 bases, and 13 bases lay in between. The CDR3 covers 17 residues. The CDR3, as DNA: TGTGCCAGTAGTACGAGACAGGAGAGCTCCTATAATTCACCCCTCCACTTT. Amino acids: CASSTRQESSYNSPLHF.

The chain employs TRBV7-6 and TRBJ2-5; tentative D call: TRBD2 (5 bases). V was shortened by 2 bases and J by 5 bases, with 9 bases between the two germline ends. CDR3 size: 13 residues. The germline V gene has CDR1 SGHVS and CDR2 FNYEAQ. CDR3 protein: CASSLSWRETQYF. In nucleotides, the CDR3 is TGTGCCAGCAGCTTAAGTTGGAGGGAGACCCAGTACTTC.

The rearrangement uses TRBV30 and TRBJ1-5; the match to TRBD1 covers 9 bases. Germline loops: CDR1 GTSNPN, CDR2 SVGIG (reference sequence). The length of the CDR3 is 14 residues. V trimming: 3 bases; J trimming: 6 bases; junction bases outside the gene matches: 6. The CDR3 region is CAWSLQGASQPQHF. For the CDR3, the DNA is TGTGCCTGGAGCTTACAGGGGGCAAGTCAGCCCCAGCATTTT.